Listed below are T cell receptor beta chains from one sample, sequenced in a study of neurological immune-mediated disorders. TCRdb fed the 5' RACE reads into MiXCR, producing one record per CDR3 protein. This table has around 18,000 distinct CDR3 sequences, roughly 22% appearing once. Sequenced: PBMCs. The receptors originated from a man aged 45-65 years in good health. Each CDR3 is given with its conserved first and last residue. The D gene is left open where the match is weak. For some rows the clone size is stated as once, few or many, or as a class when expanded; others skip it.

>TRBD1|TRBV5-1|TRBJ2-7|many
TGCGCCAGCAGATTCCGCGAACAGGGGGCGGGCAGCTACGAGCAGTACTTC
CASRFREQGAGSYEQYF
>.|TRBV20-1|TRBJ2-1|many
TGCAGTGCTCGAAGGGGTAATGAGCAGTTCTTC
CSARRGNEQFF
>.|TRBV20-1|TRBJ1-2|.
TGCAGTGCTAGGGGGGCTGGTGGCTACACCTTC
CSARGAGGYTF
>.|TRBV20-1|TRBJ1-5|many
TGCAGTGCCGTGTGGGGGAAAAAGGGACCCCAGCATTTT
CSAVWGKKGPQHF
>TRBD1|TRBV20-1|TRBJ2-7|many
TGCAGTGCTAGGCCCGGGACAGGGACCTACGAGCAGTACTTC
CSARPGTGTYEQYF
>.|TRBV5-1|TRBJ2-3|medium-sized
TGCGCCAGCAGCTTGGAGGCCCGCACAGATACGCAGTATTTT
CASSLEARTDTQYF
>.|TRBV6-2/TRBV6-3|TRBJ2-6|many
TGTGCCAGCAGTTACAGCTCTGGGGCCAACGTCCTGACTTTC
CASSYSSGANVLTF
>TRBD2|TRBV4-2|TRBJ2-7|many
TGTGCCAGCAGCCAAGTTTTTGGGACTAGCACCGGGAGCGAGCAGTACTTC
CASSQVFGTSTGSEQYF
>TRBD2|TRBV6-2/TRBV6-3|TRBJ2-1|once
TGTGCCAGCAGCCTATCTGGGCTAGCGGGAGCCTCCTCCTACAATGAGCAGTTCTTC
CASSLSGLAGASSYNEQFF
>.|TRBV20-1|TRBJ2-4|many
TGCAGTGCCCGCGACAGTGACAAAAACATTCAGTACTTC
CSARDSDKNIQYF
>.|TRBV10-3|TRBJ2-7|many
TGTGCCATCAGTGGACAGGAGAGAAAGTCGGAGGAGCAGTACTTC
CAISGQERKSEEQYF
>.|TRBV6-6|TRBJ2-2|many
TGTGCCAGCAGTTACTTAACTGGGTTTTACAGGGCCTCTTCTGCCGGGGAGCTGTTTTTT
CASSYLTGFYRASSAGELFF
>.|TRBV9|TRBJ2-1|many
TGTGCCAGCAGCGTAGGGGGAATCGATGAGCAGTTCTTC
CASSVGGIDEQFF
>.|TRBV9|TRBJ1-1|many
TGTGCCAGCAAGAAGGGCCCCGCCCCCGTGGGCACTGAAGCTTTCTTT
CASKKGPAPVGTEAFF
>.|TRBV20-1|TRBJ2-1|many
TGCAGTGCCCCGCACCCCAGCACTGAGCAGTTCTTC
CSAPHPSTEQFF